The 14 T cell receptor beta chains in this list originate from one sample, sequenced in a study of blood T cell repertoires in COVID-19. Sequenced by immunoSEQ multiplex PCR; TCRdb stores in-frame clones only, minus some. The table includes roughly 100,000 clones, about 91% detected once. The sequenced material came from peripheral blood. The receptor source for this set is a human donor in a cohort sampled during active COVID-19.

V is TRBV7-8 and J is TRBJ1-2; a weak D match, TRBD1 (5 bases). CDR3 size: 12 residues. Germline V lookup: CDR1 SGHVS, CDR2 FQNEAQ. V lost 6 bases and J 4 bases, leaving 9 bases between the germline ends. The CDR3 here is CASRAGIYGYTF. CDR3 bases: TGTGCCAGCAGGGCAGGGATCTATGGCTACACCTTC.

The chain joins TRBV6-5 to TRBJ1-1; D is ambiguous. The CDR3 has 15 residues. Germline V gene sequence: CDR1 MNHEY, CDR2 SVGAGI. The V gene lost 5 bases and the J gene lost 4 bases, with 17 bases spanning the gap. The CDR3 spells CASSRGGSLGTEAFF. CDR3 nucleotides: TGTGCCAGCAGTAGAGGCGGCAGCTTGGGCACTGAAGCTTTCTTT.

The chain links TRBV28 to TRBJ1-2; perhaps TRBD1 as D (6 bases). The CDR3 length is 16 residues. Germline CDR1 MDHEN, CDR2 SYDVKM. Between the trimmed V and J ends, which lost 2 bases and 4 bases, there was a span of 17 bases. The CDR3, as DNA: TGTGCCAGCAGTTTAGTCCCCAGACAGGTTCCCTATGGCTACACCTTC. Its protein is CASSLVPRQVPYGYTF.

V and J are TRBV4-1 and TRBJ2-1; tentatively, D is TRBD1 (6 bases). The CDR3 consists of 16 residues. V lost 5 bases, J lost 2 bases, and 16 bases lay in between. Germline values: CDR1 MGHRA, CDR2 YSYEKL. The CDR3 sequence is CASSSFRDTAYNEQFF. The CDR3 DNA follows: TGCGCCAGCAGCAGTTTCCGGGACACAGCCTACAATGAGCAGTTCTTC.

The chain carries TRBV28 and TRBJ1-3; weak D call: TRBD1 (5 bases). The CDR3 is made up of 15 amino acids. Germline V gene data show CDR1 as MDHEN and CDR2 as SYDVKM. V was pared by 8 bases and J by 0 bases, with 14 bases between. The CDR3 region is CASGAELISGNTIYF. CDR3 nucleotide sequence: TGTGCCAGCGGGGCAGAACTCATCTCTGGAAACACCATATATTTT.

The CDR3 DNA sequence: TGTGCCAGCAGCTTAGCAACGGCAGCTTGGAGGTATGGCTACACCTTC. Its protein product is CASSLATAAWRYGYTF. The chain carries TRBV7-2 and TRBJ1-2; D remains ambiguous. The germline gives CDR1 SGHTA, CDR2 FQGNSA. V was shortened by 0 bases and J by 5 bases, with 16 bases between the two germline ends. This CDR3 region has 16 residues.

The V gene is TRBV7-2, the J gene TRBJ2-7; D perhaps matches TRBD1 (6 bases). The length of the CDR3 is 14 residues. V was trimmed by 0 bases and J by 4 bases, leaving 10 bases between them. Germline CDR1 and CDR2: SGHTA and FQGNSA. CDR3 nucleotides: TGTGCCAGCAGCTTAGCAACCGGGACATACGAGCAGTACTTC. It specifies CASSLATGTYEQYF. Full variable domain (missing parts from reference TRBV7-2 and TRBJ2-7): GAGVSQSPSNKVTEKGKDVELRCDPISGHTALYWYRQSLGQGLEFLIYFQGNSAPDKSGLPSDRFSAERTGGSVSTLTIQRTQQEDSAVYLCASSLATGTYEQYFGPGTRLTVT.

The gene calls are TRBV7-9 and TRBJ2-7; D gene uncertain. The germline CDR1 and CDR2 sequences are SEHNR and FQNEAQ (reference sequence). The CDR3 spans 13 residues. V was cut by 5 bases and J by 4 bases, with 12 bases left in between. The chain's CDR3 is CASSPTESYEQYF. The CDR3 DNA reads as TGTGCCAGCAGCCCCACAGAGAGTTACGAGCAGTACTTC. The full variable domain, in which reference TRBV7-9 and TRBJ2-7 provide the parts outside the CDR3, is DTGVSQNPRHKITKRGQNVTFRCDPISEHNRLYWYRQTLGQGPEFLTYFQNEAQLEKSRLLSDRFSAERPKGSFSTLEIQRTEQGDSAMYLCASSPTESYEQYFGPGTRLTVT.

J is TRBJ1-3 and V is TRBV5-1; perhaps TRBD1 as D (5 bases). The CDR3 extends over 15 amino acids. Germline V gene lookup returns CDR1 SGHRS and CDR2 YFSETQ. V shed 4 bases and J shed 0 bases, with 11 bases lying between them. As DNA, the CDR3 is TGCGCCAGCAGCCCCCGGGGGTTCTCTGGAAACACCATATATTTT. It specifies CASSPRGFSGNTIYF.

The genes are TRBV27 and TRBJ2-7, with TRBD1 identical over 8 bases. This CDR3 has 14 amino acids. From germline, CDR1 is MNHEY and CDR2 SMNVEV (reference sequence). V lost 2 bases to trimming and J lost 3 bases; unmatched junction nucleotides: 3. CDR3 nucleotides: TGTGCCAGCAGTTTAGGAGGGACAGGCTACGAGCAGTACTTC. Translation gives CASSLGGTGYEQYF.

This chain connects TRBV18 to TRBJ2-6; D is unclear. The germline CDR1 and CDR2 sequences are KGHSH and LQKENI. The CDR3 has 14 amino acids. V lost 7 bases to trimming and J lost 1 base, with 8 bases between them. CDR3 nucleotide sequence: TGTGCCAGCTTTCAACTTTCTGGGGCCAACGTCCTGACTTTC. Translation gives CASFQLSGANVLTF.

This chain uses TRBV18 with TRBJ1-1; 9 bases fit TRBD1. The trim removed 2 bases at V and 1 base at J, leaving 2 bases unmatched. The CDR3 totals 15 residues. Per germline, CDR1 KGHSH and CDR2 LQKENI. CDR3 sequence: CASSPGTGRNTEAFF. The CDR3 bases are TGTGCCAGCTCACCAGGGACAGGGCGGAACACTGAAGCTTTCTTT.

The V call is TRBV9, the J call TRBJ1-6; 8 bases are a match to TRBD1. The CDR3 runs to 16 residues. J was trimmed by 7 bases and V by 2 bases; bases with no gene match: 8. Germline CDR1 reads SGDLS; CDR2 reads YYNGEE. CDR3 region: CASSVRPGGSNSPLHF. The CDR3 DNA follows: TGTGCCAGCAGCGTCAGGCCAGGGGGCTCGAATTCACCCCTCCACTTT.

The V gene is TRBV19, the J gene TRBJ1-4, with a possible D match to TRBD1 (5 bases). CDR3 length: 16 residues. Germline CDR1 is LNHDA and CDR2 is SQIVND (reference sequence). Trimming shortened V by 3 bases and J by 3 bases, and 14 bases separated the two germline ends. The CDR3 region is CASSIRARDPNEKLFF. CDR3 nucleotide sequence: TGTGCCAGTAGTATCAGAGCCAGGGATCCTAATGAAAAACTGTTTTTT. The whole variable domain, remainder taken from reference TRBV19 and TRBJ1-4, is DGGITQSPKYLFRKEGQNVTLSCEQNLNHDAMYWYRQDPGQGLRLIYYSQIVNDFQKGDIAEGYSVSREKKESFPLTVTSAQKNPTAFYLCASSIRARDPNEKLFFGSGTQLSVL.